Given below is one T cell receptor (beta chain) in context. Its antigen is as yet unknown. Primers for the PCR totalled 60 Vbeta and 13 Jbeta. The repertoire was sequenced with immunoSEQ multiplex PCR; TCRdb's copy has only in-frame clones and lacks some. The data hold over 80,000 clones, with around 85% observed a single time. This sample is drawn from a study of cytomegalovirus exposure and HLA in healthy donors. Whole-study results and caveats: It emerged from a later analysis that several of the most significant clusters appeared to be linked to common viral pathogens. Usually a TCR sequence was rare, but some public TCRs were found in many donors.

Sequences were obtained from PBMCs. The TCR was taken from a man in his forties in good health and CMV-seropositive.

CDR3 DNA sequence: TGCGCCAGCAGCTTGTTAGGGGTAAAGAGCACTGAAGCTTTCTTT. It translates to CASSLLGVKSTEAFF. The chain uses TRBV5-1 and TRBJ1-1, with D perhaps matching TRBD1 (5 bases). Germline V gives CDR1 SGHRS, CDR2 YFSETQ. The CDR3 runs 15 residues. V was pared by 1 base and J by 4 bases, with 14 bases between.